Listed below are T cell receptor beta chains from one sample, sequenced in a study of early T cells in non-severe SARS-CoV-2 infection. TCRdb used MiXCR to reprocess the 5' RACE reads, holding one entry per CDR3 protein. Here the sample spans about 48,000 distinct CDR3 sequences, over 10% being singletons. Sequencing was carried out using whole blood. The receptors here all came from an adult who was a healthcare worker with PCR-confirmed SARS-CoV-2 infection or an uninfected control (not recorded which). CDR3s include the opening cysteine and the closing phenylalanine or tryptophan. The D gene is left open where the match is weak. A clone size is listed for some rows: how often the clone was seen (once, few, many), or a class if it is expanded.

length: 16; size: -; V: TRBV4-2; D: TRBD2; J: TRBJ2-7; DNA: TGTGCCAGCAGCCAAGTCCACGCTAGCGGCTCCTACGAGCAGTACTTC; CDR3: CASSQVHASGSYEQYF
length: 17; size: many; V: TRBV14; D: -; J: TRBJ1-2; DNA: TGTGCCAGCAGCCACAGTATCGTTGCGTCGCAGGGCGATGGCTACACCTTC; CDR3: CASSHSIVASQGDGYTF
length: 11; size: many; V: TRBV29-1; D: -; J: TRBJ1-2; DNA: TGCAGCGTTGGTGGTAGCTATGGCTACACCTTC; CDR3: CSVGGSYGYTF
length: 13; size: -; V: TRBV2; D: -; J: TRBJ1-2; DNA: TGTGCCAGCAACAGGCTGGGGAACTATGGCTACACCTTC; CDR3: CASNRLGNYGYTF
length: 16; size: few; V: TRBV12-3/TRBV12-4; D: TRBD2; J: TRBJ2-3; DNA: TGTGCCACAGGGACTAGCGGGGGGGCTAGCACAGATACGCAGTATTTT; CDR3: CATGTSGGASTDTQYF
length: 16; size: -; V: TRBV6-2/TRBV6-3; D: -; J: TRBJ1-2; DNA: TGTGCCAGCAGCCAGTCCGGGGCCCTATTGGGCTATGGCTACACCTTC; CDR3: CASSQSGALLGYGYTF
length: 13; size: many; V: TRBV29-1; D: TRBD1; J: TRBJ1-1; DNA: TGCAGCGTAGACGGACAGGGAAACACTGAAGCTTTCTTT; CDR3: CSVDGQGNTEAFF
length: 13; size: -; V: TRBV12-3/TRBV12-4; D: -; J: TRBJ1-2; DNA: TGTGCCAGCAGTTTCAGGGGCGCCTATGGCTACACCTTC; CDR3: CASSFRGAYGYTF
length: 14; size: -; V: TRBV29-1; D: -; J: TRBJ1-1; DNA: TGCAGCGTTGAAAACCGGATTATGAACACTGAAGCTTTCTTT; CDR3: CSVENRIMNTEAFF
length: 12; size: many; V: TRBV6-6; D: -; J: TRBJ1-1; DNA: TGTGCCAGCACTCAGGGGCAGACTGAAGCTTTCTTT; CDR3: CASTQGQTEAFF
length: 14; size: many; V: TRBV28; D: -; J: TRBJ1-2; DNA: TGTGCCAGCAGTTTCGAGCCACATAAAGGTGGCTACACCTTC; CDR3: CASSFEPHKGGYTF
length: 15; size: -; V: TRBV20-1; D: TRBD1; J: TRBJ1-1; DNA: TGCAGTGCTACATGGGACAGTATGACGAACACTGAAGCTTTCTTT; CDR3: CSATWDSMTNTEAFF
length: 15; size: many; V: TRBV12-3/TRBV12-4; D: TRBD1; J: TRBJ2-3; DNA: TGTGCCAGCAGTACGGGACAGGGAAATACAGATACGCAGTATTTT; CDR3: CASSTGQGNTDTQYF
length: 15; size: -; V: TRBV14; D: -; J: TRBJ2-2; DNA: TGTGCCAGCAGCCAAAGACAGGGAGGCACCGGGGAGCTGTTTTTT; CDR3: CASSQRQGGTGELFF
length: 18; size: few; V: TRBV3-1; D: -; J: TRBJ1-1; DNA: TGTGCCAGCAGCCAAGATTTAGGGGGGCCTGGACTGAACACTGAAGCTTTCTTT; CDR3: CASSQDLGGPGLNTEAFF
length: 14; size: few; V: TRBV6-6; D: TRBD2; J: TRBJ2-2; DNA: TGTGCCAGCAGGCGGACTAGCGGTGATGGGGAGCTGTTTTTT; CDR3: CASRRTSGDGELFF